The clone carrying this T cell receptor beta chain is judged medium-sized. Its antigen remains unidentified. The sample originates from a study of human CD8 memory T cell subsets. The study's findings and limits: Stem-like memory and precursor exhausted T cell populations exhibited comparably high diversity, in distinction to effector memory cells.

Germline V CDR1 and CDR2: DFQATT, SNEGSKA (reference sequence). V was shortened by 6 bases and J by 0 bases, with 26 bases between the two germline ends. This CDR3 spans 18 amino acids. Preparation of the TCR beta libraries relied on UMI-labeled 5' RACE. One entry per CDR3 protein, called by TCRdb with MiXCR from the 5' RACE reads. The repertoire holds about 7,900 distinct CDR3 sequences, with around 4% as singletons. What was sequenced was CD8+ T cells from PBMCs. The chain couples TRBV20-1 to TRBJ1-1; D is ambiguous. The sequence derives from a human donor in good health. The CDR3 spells CSAFGPLADGELNTEAFF. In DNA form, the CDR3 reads TGCAGTGCATTCGGTCCTCTCGCAGATGGGGAGTTGAACACTGAAGCTTTCTTT.